This T cell receptor (beta chain) was sequenced for a study of OX40 agonist ivuxolimab in advanced cancers. Overall study: Of the patients, three showed partial responses, one with hepatocellular carcinoma and two with cutaneous melanoma. General study findings and limits: At 0.1 to 3.0 mg/kg, CD4+ and CD8+ blood T cells expanded clonally by week 6. CD8+ T cells were the subset that, on average, had more expanded clones than CD4+. Low clonal expansion, among the lowest seen, marked partial responders at 0.1-3.0 mg/kg.

Unmatched junction bases numbered 4, after V lost 4 bases and J lost 0 bases. Looked up from germline, CDR1 is SGHRS and CDR2 is YFSETQ. CDR3 length: 14 amino acids. Turning to this clone: The antigen remains unidentified.

Sequenced by immunoSEQ multiplex PCR; TCRdb stores in-frame clones only, minus some. The sample holds 48,000 or so clones; approximately 81% are singletons and the top ten take 7.5% to 10%. The receptor's source is an adult with an advanced solid tumor such as melanoma, head and neck, liver or kidney cancer. Sequencing used CD4+ or CD8+ T cells sorted from blood, obtained in a trial of the OX40 agonist ivuxolimab. V usage is TRBV5-1 and J usage is TRBJ2-7; TRBD1 matches at 7 bases. In DNA form, the CDR3 reads TGCGCCAGCAGCCCAGGGACAGTCTCCTACGAGCAGTACTTC. The encoded protein is CASSPGTVSYEQYF.